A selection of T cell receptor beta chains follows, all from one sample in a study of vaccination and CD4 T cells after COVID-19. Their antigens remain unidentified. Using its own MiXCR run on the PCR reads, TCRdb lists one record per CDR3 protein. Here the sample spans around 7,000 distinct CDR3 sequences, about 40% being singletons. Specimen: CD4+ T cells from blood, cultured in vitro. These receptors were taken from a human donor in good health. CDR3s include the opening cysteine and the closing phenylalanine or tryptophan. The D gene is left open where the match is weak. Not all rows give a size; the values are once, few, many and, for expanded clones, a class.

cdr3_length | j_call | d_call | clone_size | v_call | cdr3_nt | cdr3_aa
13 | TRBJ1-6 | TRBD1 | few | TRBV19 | TGTGCCAGCTCACAGGGGGCGATCCCACCCCTCCACTTT | CASSQGAIPPLHF
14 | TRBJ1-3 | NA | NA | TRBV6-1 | TGCGCCAGCAGTGAAGACGGTTCTGGAAACACCATATATTTT | CASSEDGSGNTIYF
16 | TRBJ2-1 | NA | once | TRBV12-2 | TGTGCAAGTCGCTTAATCCGGTGCGGGGCAGGCAATGAGCAGTTCTTC | CASRLIRCGAGNEQFF
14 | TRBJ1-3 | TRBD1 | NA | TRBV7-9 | TGTGCCAGCTGTCGGGACAGCTCTGGAAACACCATATATTTT | CASCRDSSGNTIYF
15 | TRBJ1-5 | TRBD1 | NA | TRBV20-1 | TGCAGTGCTGGGAGACAGGGGTCAGGGGATCAGCCCCAGCATTTT | CSAGRQGSGDQPQHF
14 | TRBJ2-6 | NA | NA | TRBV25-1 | TGTGCCAGTCCACGGTACTCTGGGGCCAACGTCCTGACTTTC | CASPRYSGANVLTF
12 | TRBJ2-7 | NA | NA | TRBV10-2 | TGCGCCAGTCGAGACAGATTCTACGAGCAGTACTTC | CASRDRFYEQYF
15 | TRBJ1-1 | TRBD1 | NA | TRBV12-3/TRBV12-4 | TGTGCCAGCAGTTTTATCGGACAGGGGTATGATGAAGCTTTCTTT | CASSFIGQGYDEAFF
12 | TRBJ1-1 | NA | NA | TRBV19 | TGTGCCAGTAATGAGGTGGGGCTCAAAGCTTTCTTT | CASNEVGLKAFF
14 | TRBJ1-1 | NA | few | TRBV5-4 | TGTGCCAGCAGCTACGGACACCCTGACACTGAAGCTTTCTTT | CASSYGHPDTEAFF
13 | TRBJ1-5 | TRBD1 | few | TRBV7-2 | TGTGCCAGCAGTTTACAGGGGAACCAGCCCCAGCATTTT | CASSLQGNQPQHF
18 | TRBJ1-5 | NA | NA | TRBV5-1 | TGCGCCAGCAGCTTGATGGGGGGTGATCCCTATAGCAATCAGCCCCAGCATTTT | CASSLMGGDPYSNQPQHF
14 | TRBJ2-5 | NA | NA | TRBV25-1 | TGTGCCAGCAGTCTCGGGACTCGGAAAGAGACCCAGTACTTC | CASSLGTRKETQYF
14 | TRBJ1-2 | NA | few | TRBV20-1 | TGCAGTGCAACCCCGGGAGCCGGGGAGAATGGCTACACCTTC | CSATPGAGENGYTF
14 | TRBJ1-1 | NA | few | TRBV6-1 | TGTGCCAGCAAACAGGAGCCCACGAACACTGAAGCTTTCTTT | CASKQEPTNTEAFF
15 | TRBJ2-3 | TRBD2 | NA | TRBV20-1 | TGCAGTGCGCCTTTGACTAGCGCGAGCACAGATACGCAGTATTTT | CSAPLTSASTDTQYF
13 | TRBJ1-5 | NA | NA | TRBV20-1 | TGCAGTGCCACAGGGAATAGCAATCAGCCCCAGCATTTT | CSATGNSNQPQHF
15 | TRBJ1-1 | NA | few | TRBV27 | TGTGCCAGCAATAGTCTAGGGGCAGCGAACACTGAAGCTTTCTTT | CASNSLGAANTEAFF
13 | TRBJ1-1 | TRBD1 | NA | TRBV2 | TGTGCCACCACAGACAGGGAGAACACTGAAGCTTTCTTT | CATTDRENTEAFF
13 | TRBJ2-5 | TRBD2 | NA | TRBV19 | TGTGCCAGTAGTATGACTAGCGGGAAGACCCAGTACTTC | CASSMTSGKTQYF
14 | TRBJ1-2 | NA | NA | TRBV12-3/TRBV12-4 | TGTGCCAGCAGTAAAACAGGGAGGGGGTATGGCTACACCTTC | CASSKTGRGYGYTF
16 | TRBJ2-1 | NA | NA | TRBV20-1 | TGCAGTGCTAGACCGTCCCGGGGCGGGGTCTACAATGAGCAGTTCTTC | CSARPSRGGVYNEQFF
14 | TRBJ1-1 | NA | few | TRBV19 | TGTGCCAGTAGTATGGACAGACTGAACACTGAAGCTTTCTTT | CASSMDRLNTEAFF
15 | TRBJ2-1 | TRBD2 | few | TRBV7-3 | TGTGCCAGCAGCGCGGTAGCGGGGGGAAACAATGAGCAGTTCTTC | CASSAVAGGNNEQFF
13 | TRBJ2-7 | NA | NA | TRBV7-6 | TGTGCCAGCAGCTCAGGACCCAACTACGAGCAGTACTTC | CASSSGPNYEQYF
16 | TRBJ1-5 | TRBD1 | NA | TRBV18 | TGTGCCAGCTCAACCGGGACAGCAGCTAGCAATCAGCCCCAGCATTTT | CASSTGTAASNQPQHF
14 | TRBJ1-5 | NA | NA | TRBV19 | TGTGCCAGTAGTTGGGTGGGGAAGGCTCAGCCCCAGCATTTT | CASSWVGKAQPQHF
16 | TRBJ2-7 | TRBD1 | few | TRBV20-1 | TGCAGTGCTAGAGATCCCGGACAGGCCGCTACCTACGAGCAGTACTTC | CSARDPGQAATYEQYF
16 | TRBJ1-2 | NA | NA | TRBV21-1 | TGTGCCAGCAGCAAAGCTTCGACAGGGGGCTTTTATGGCTACACCTTC | CASSKASTGGFYGYTF
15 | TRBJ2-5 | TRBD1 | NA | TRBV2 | TGTGCCAGCAGCCAAATTGGGACAGCCCAAGAGACCCAGTACTTC | CASSQIGTAQETQYF
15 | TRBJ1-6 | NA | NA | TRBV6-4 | TGTGCCAGCAGTCAATCAGGGCGTCAGGATTCACCCCTCCACTTT | CASSQSGRQDSPLHF
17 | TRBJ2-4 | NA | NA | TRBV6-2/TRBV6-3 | TGTGCCAGCAGTTCCCGAGGGGGGGAACTAGCCAAAAACATTCAGTACTTC | CASSSRGGELAKNIQYF
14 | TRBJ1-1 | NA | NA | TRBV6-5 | TGTGCCAGCAGTTCGGTGGAGGGAGCGACTGAAGCTTTCTTT | CASSSVEGATEAFF